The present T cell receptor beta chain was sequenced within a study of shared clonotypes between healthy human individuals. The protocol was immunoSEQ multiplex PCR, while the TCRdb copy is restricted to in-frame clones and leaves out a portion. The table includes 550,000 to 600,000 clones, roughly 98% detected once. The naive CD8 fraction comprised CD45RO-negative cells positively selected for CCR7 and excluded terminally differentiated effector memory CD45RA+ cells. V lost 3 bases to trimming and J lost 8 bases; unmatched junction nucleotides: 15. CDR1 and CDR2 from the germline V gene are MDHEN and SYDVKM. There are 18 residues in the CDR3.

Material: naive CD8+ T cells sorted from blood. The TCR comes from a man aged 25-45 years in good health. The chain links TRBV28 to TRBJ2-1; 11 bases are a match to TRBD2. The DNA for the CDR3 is TGTGCCAGCAGTTTCAGTGGACTAGCGGGTAGGGTCGAAGATGAGCAGTTCTTC. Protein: CASSFSGLAGRVEDEQFF. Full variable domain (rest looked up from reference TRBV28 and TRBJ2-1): DVKVTQSSRYLVKRTGEKVFLECVQDMDHENMFWYRQDPGLGLRLIYFSYDVKMKEKGDIPEGYSVSREKKERFSLILESASTNQTSMYLCASSFSGLAGRVEDEQFFGPGTRLTVL.